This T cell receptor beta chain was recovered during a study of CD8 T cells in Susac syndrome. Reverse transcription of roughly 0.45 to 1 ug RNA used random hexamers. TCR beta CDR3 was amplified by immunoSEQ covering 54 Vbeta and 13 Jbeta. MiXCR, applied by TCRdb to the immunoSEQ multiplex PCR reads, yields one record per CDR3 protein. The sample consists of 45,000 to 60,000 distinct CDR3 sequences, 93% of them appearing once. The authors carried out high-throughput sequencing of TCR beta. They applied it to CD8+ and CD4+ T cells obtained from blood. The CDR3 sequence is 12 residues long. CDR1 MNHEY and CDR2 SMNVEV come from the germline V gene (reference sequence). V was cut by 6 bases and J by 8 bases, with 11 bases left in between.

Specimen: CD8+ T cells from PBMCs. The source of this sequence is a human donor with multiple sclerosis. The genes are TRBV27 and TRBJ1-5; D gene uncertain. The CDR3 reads CASSSSGKPQHF. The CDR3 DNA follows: TGTGCCAGCAGCTCCTCCGGTAAGCCCCAGCATTTT.